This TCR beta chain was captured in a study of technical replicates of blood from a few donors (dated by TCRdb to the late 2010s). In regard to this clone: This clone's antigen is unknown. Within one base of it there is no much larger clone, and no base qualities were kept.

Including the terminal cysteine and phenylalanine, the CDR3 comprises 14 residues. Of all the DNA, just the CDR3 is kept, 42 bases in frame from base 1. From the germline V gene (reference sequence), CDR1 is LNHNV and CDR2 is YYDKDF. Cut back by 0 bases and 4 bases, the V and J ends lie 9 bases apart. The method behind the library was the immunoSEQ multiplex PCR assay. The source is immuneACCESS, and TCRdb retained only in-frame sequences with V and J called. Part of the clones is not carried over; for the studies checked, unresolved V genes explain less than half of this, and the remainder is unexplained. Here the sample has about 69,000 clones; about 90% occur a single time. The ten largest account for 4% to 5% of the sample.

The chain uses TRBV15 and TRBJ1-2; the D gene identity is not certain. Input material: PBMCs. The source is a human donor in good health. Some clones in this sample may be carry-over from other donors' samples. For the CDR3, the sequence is CATSRDLSGYGYTF. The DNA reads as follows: TGTGCCACCAGCAGAGATCTATCGGGCTATGGCTACACCTTC.